These 11 T cell receptor beta chains share one sample of origin, sequenced in a study of blood T cells in healthy people across ages. A second roughly 6 to 11 cycle PCR used barcoded and J-beta primers. In TCRdb, the 5' RACE reads were re-called with MiXCR into one record per CDR3 protein. The repertoire consists of about 670,000 distinct CDR3 sequences, with over 40% occurring once and the leading ten covering about 13%. Sequencing was carried out using blood. Receptors were obtained from a woman aged 80 or over in good health.

A single count supports this clonotype. The V call is TRBV7-2, the J call TRBJ2-1; D gene unclear. Trimming cost V 0 bases and J 7 bases, with 13 bases left between them. The CDR3 length is 15 residues. The germline V gene encodes CDR1 SGHTA and CDR2 FQGNSA. The CDR3 is CASSLASLMGNEQFF. In DNA, the CDR3 is TGTGCCAGCAGCTTAGCTAGCCTTATGGGGAATGAGCAGTTCTTC.

On this clonotype itself: A much more abundant neighbour one base away suggests this may be a read error. The chain joins TRBV20-1 to TRBJ2-5; 8 nucleotides match TRBD2. CDR1 DFQATT and CDR2 SNEGSKA come from the germline V gene (reference sequence). CDR3 length equals 15 residues. V trimming: 6 bases; J trimming: 11 bases; junction bases outside the gene matches: 20. The CDR3 here is CSAGSSGTRRYDQYF. CDR3 in DNA: TGCAGTGCCGGCTCATCCGGGACTAGAAGGTACGATCAGTACTTC.

The rearrangement uses TRBV29-1 and TRBJ2-7; perhaps TRBD1 as D (5 bases). There are 12 residues in the CDR3. The ends were cut back, 7 bases at V and 2 bases at J, with 12 bases in the middle. Germline loops: CDR1 SQVTM, CDR2 ANQGSEA. The CDR3 loop reads CSGTTGAYEQYF. In DNA form, the CDR3 reads TGCAGCGGAACAACAGGAGCCTACGAGCAGTACTTC.

V is TRBV20-1 and J is TRBJ1-4; 7 nucleotides agree with TRBD1. The CDR3 loop spans 18 amino acids. V shed 5 bases and J 5 bases; nucleotides not matched to a gene: 20. Germline CDR1 and CDR2: DFQATT and SNEGSKA (reference sequence). CDR3: CSAGTVTGRRDRNEKLFF. CDR3 in DNA: TGCAGTGCTGGCACGGTGACAGGTCGCCGGGACAGAAATGAAAAACTGTTTTTT.

This clonotype has a count of ten or more. A junction boundary mismatches the germline segment, possibly from a read error. The chain recombines TRBV5-1 with TRBJ1-5; TRBD1 is a possible D gene (6 bases). Germline V lookup: CDR1 SGHRS, CDR2 YFSETQ. The CDR3 runs to 14 residues. CDR3 sequence reads: CASSLGGSNQPQHF. CDR3 DNA: TGTGCCAGCAGTTTAGGGGGGTCTAACCAGCCCCAGCATTTT.

The chain uses TRBV5-5 and TRBJ2-5; TRBD2 is a possible D gene (5 bases). The CDR3 is made up of 14 amino acids. V lost 4 bases and J 1 base, leaving 11 bases between the germline ends. The germline V gene has CDR1 SGHKS and CDR2 YYEKEE (reference sequence). The CDR3 sequence is CASSPWSGQETQYF. CDR3 sequence (DNA): TGTGCCAGCAGCCCATGGAGCGGCCAAGAGACCCAGTACTTC.

This clonotype was picked up many times. The gene calls are TRBV10-3 and TRBJ2-3; TRBD1 matches 9 bases. Germline trimming cut 10 bases from V and 1 base from J; bases unmatched to any gene: 6. The CDR3 runs to 14 residues. Germline V CDR1 and CDR2: ENHRY, SYGVKD. This CDR3 reads CATGTGLGTDTQYF. Here the CDR3 DNA reads TGTGCCACCGGGACAGGGTTAGGCACAGATACGCAGTATTTT.

This clonotype has ten or more counts. V gene TRBV29-1 combines with J gene TRBJ2-1; D unresolved. The germline V and J ends were trimmed by 4 bases and 0 bases, with 13 bases remaining between them. The germline V gene encodes CDR1 SQVTM and CDR2 ANQGSEA. CDR3 length: 15 residues. The CDR3 reads CSVAALRSSYNEQFF. The CDR3, as DNA: TGCAGCGTTGCCGCACTTAGGAGCTCCTACAATGAGCAGTTCTTC.

The V gene is TRBV2, the J gene TRBJ1-2, with 7 positions matching TRBD1. CDR1 and CDR2 from the germline V gene are SNHLY and FYNNEI. The CDR3 is 12 amino acids. V was clipped by 6 bases and J by 4 bases; unmatched bases: 2. The CDR3 DNA reads TGTGCCAGCAGGACAGGGTCCTATGGCTACACCTTC. Its protein product is CASRTGSYGYTF.

The chain links TRBV30 to TRBJ1-5, with D hard to call. The V gene lost 1 base and the J gene lost 1 base, with 5 bases spanning the gap. Germline CDR1 GTSNPN, CDR2 SVGIG (reference sequence). CDR3 length: 13 amino acids. The DNA for the CDR3 is TGTGCCTGGAGTGACTCGAGCAATCAGCCCCAGCATTTT. Protein product: CAWSDSSNQPQHF.

This chain uses TRBV20-1 with TRBJ2-4, with a possible D match to TRBD1 (5 bases). This CDR3 is 13 amino acids long. V lost 0 bases to trimming and J lost 8 bases, with 11 bases between them. Germline V CDR1 and CDR2: DFQATT, SNEGSKA (reference sequence). The CDR3 bases are TGCAGTGCTAGAGACAGGGTAATGGACATTCAGTACTTC. It codes for CSARDRVMDIQYF.